This is a list of T cell receptor beta chains from one sample in a study of CD4 T cells in relation to SARS-CoV-2 and coronaviruses. TCRdb's table, derived via immunoSEQ multiplex PCR, lists solely in-frame clones and lacks some. The sample holds 40,000 to 50,000 clones, roughly 84% seen once. The antigens these receptors bind are not known. The material sequenced was naive CD4+ T cells from PBMCs, cultured in vitro. These receptors all come from an adult with COVID-19. The CDR3 runs from the conserved cysteine through the conserved F or W. A D gene is named only where the DNA matches it firmly. The size of a clone is reported for some rows only, either as once, few or many, or as a class for expanded clones.

clone_size j_call d_call v_call cdr3_nt cdr3_aa
. TRBJ2-1 . TRBV18 TGTGCCAGCTCACAGGATTGGAGAACGGATGAGCAGTTCTTC CASSQDWRTDEQFF
. TRBJ1-4 . TRBV18 TGTGCCAGCTCACAGGGATTGAATGAAAAACTGTTTTTT CASSQGLNEKLFF
. TRBJ2-5 . TRBV29-1 TGCAGCGTTGAAGATCCCGGGGAACGGGAGACCCAGTACTTC CSVEDPGERETQYF
. TRBJ2-1 TRBD2 TRBV2 TGTGCCAGCAGTATAGGACTAGCGGGAGTATCAAATGAGCAGTTCTTC CASSIGLAGVSNEQFF
. TRBJ2-1 . TRBV28 TGTGCCAGCAGTTTACTCCAGGGATTGTTCGATGAGCAGTTCTTC CASSLLQGLFDEQFF
. TRBJ1-2 . TRBV29-1 TGCAGCGTTGGAGGCGGACCTAACTATGGCTACACCTTC CSVGGGPNYGYTF
. TRBJ2-7 . TRBV20-1 TGCAGTGCTAGTTCAGGACAGAAACTCTCCTACGAGCAGTACTTC CSASSGQKLSYEQYF
. TRBJ2-7 . TRBV6-2/TRBV6-3 TGTGCCAGCAGTAGGGGACCCCCGGGCGAGCAGTACTTC CASSRGPPGEQYF
few TRBJ2-1 TRBD2 TRBV9 TGTGCCAGCAGCGAACCTAAAGCGGGGGGCAATGAGCAGTTCTTC CASSEPKAGGNEQFF
. TRBJ2-7 . TRBV11-1 TGTGCCAGCAGCTTAGTGGAAACTCCCGGGACGGTGAACTTC CASSLVETPGTVNF
. TRBJ2-5 . TRBV15 TGTGCCACCAGCAGAGATCTGAGGCCATACCAAGAGACCCAGTACTTC CATSRDLRPYQETQYF
. TRBJ2-3 TRBD1 TRBV10-1 TGCGCCAGCAGTGGACAGGGGTCTCTTTGGGATACGCAGTATTTT CASSGQGSLWDTQYF
. TRBJ1-2 . TRBV5-1 TGCGCCAGCAGCTTGGGCCAGCCAAACCTCTATGGCTACACCTTC CASSLGQPNLYGYTF
. TRBJ1-1 . TRBV21-1 TGTGCCAGCAGCAAAACCCTAGATCTAATGAGGACTGAAGCTTTCTTT CASSKTLDLMRTEAFF
. TRBJ2-7 TRBD2 TRBV3-1/TRBV3-2 TGTGCCAGCAGTCTTAATGCCCTTGGGGGGAGCGGGAGAAGGTCCTACGAGCAGTACTTC CASSLNALGGSGRRSYEQYF
. TRBJ2-5 . TRBV7-9 TGTGCCAGCAGCCCACCCTCTGAAGGGATGGAGACCCAGTACTTC CASSPPSEGMETQYF
. TRBJ2-3 . TRBV3-1/TRBV3-2 TGTGCCAGCAGCCGGGACTTCAGGGATACGCAGTATTTT CASSRDFRDTQYF
few TRBJ1-2 . TRBV19 TGTGCCAGTTCCTTAGAGGGGTACTATGGCTACACCTTC CASSLEGYYGYTF